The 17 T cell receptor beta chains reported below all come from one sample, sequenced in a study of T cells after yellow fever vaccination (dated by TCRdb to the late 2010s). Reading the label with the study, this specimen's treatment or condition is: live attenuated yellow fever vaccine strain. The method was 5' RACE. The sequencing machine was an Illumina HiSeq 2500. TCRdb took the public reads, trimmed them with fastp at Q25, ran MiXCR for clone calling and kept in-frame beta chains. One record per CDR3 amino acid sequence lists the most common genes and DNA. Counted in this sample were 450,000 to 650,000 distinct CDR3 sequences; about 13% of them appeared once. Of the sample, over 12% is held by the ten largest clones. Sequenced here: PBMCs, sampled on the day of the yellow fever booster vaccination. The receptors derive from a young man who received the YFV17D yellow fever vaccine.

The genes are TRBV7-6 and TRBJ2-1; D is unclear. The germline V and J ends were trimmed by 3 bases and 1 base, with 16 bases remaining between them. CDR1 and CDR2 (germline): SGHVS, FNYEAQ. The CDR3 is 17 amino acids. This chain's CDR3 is CASSFYTSRASYNEQFF. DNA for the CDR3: TGTGCCAGCAGCTTTTATACCAGTAGGGCTTCCTACAATGAGCAGTTCTTC.

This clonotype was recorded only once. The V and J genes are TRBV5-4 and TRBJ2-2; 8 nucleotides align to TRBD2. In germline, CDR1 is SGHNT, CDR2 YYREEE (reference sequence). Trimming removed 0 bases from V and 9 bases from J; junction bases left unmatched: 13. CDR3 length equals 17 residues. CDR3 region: CASSLGGTRRSGWELFF. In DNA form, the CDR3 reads TGTGCCAGCAGCTTGGGAGGGACTAGAAGATCGGGCTGGGAGCTGTTTTTT. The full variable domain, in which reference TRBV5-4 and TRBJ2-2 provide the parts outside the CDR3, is ETGVTQSPTHLIKTRGQQVTLRCSSQSGHNTVSWYQQALGQGPQFIFQYYREEENGRGNFPPRFSGLQFPNYSSELNVNALELDDSALYLCASSLGGTRRSGWELFFGEGSRLTVL.

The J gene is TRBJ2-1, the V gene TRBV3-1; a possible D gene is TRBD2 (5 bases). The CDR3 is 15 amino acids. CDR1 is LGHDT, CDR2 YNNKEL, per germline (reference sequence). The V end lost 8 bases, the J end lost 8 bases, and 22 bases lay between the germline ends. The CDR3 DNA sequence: TGTGCCAGCTCGAGGGAATCCCGAGGGTTGCATGAGCAGTTCTTC. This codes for CASSRESRGLHEQFF.

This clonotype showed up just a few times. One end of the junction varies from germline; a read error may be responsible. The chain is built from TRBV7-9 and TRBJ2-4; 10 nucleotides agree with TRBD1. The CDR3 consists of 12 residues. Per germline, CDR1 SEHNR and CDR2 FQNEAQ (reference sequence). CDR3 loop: CASSSTGGGENF. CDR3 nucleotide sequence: TGTGCCAGCAGCTCGACAGGGGGCGGCGAGAACTTC.

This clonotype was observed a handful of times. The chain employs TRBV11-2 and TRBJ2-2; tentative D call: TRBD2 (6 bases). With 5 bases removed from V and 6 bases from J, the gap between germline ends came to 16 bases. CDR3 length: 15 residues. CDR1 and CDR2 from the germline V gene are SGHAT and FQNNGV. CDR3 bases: TGTGCCAGCAGCCCCCGGTCCGGGAGCGCCGGGGAGCTGTTTTTT. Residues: CASSPRSGSAGELFF. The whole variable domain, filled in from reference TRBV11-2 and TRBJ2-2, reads EAGVAQSPRYKIIEKRQSVAFWCNPISGHATLYWYQQILGQGPKLLIQFQNNGVVDDSQLPKDRFSAERLKGVDSTLKIQPAKLEDSAVYLCASSPRSGSAGELFFGEGSRLTVL.

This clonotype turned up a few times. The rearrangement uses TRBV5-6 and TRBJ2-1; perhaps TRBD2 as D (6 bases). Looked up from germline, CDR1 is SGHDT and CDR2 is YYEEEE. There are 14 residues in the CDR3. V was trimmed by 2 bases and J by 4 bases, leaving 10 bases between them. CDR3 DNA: TGTGCCAGCAGCTTTCGGGGGACTTACAATGAGCAGTTCTTC. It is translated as CASSFRGTYNEQFF.

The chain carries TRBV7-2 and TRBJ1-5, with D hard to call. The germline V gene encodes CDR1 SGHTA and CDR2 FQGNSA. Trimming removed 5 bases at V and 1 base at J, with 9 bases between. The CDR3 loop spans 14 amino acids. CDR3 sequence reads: CASSPWASNQPQHF. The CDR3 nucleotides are TGTGCCAGCAGCCCATGGGCCAGCAATCAGCCCCAGCATTTT.

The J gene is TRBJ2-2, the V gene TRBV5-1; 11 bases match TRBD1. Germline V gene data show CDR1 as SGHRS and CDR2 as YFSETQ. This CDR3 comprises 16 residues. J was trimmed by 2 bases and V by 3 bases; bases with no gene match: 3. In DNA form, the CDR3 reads TGCGCCAGCAGCTCGTGGACAGGGGGCAACACCGGGGAGCTGTTTTTT. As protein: CASSSWTGGNTGELFF.

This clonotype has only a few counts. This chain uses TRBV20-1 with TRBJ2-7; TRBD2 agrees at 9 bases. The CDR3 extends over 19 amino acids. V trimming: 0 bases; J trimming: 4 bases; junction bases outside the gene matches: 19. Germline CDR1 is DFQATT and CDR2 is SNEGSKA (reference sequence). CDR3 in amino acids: CSARDPRVGLAGVLYEQYF. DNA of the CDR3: TGCAGTGCTAGAGATCCTAGAGTCGGATTAGCGGGAGTTCTTTACGAGCAGTACTTC.

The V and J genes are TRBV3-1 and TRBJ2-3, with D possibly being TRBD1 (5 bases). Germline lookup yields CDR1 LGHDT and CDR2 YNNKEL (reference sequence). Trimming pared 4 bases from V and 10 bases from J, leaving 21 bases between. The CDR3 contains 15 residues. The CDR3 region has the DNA TGTGCCAGCAGCCCTATGGAAAGGGCCAGGGTTGCGCAGTATTTT. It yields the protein CASSPMERARVAQYF.

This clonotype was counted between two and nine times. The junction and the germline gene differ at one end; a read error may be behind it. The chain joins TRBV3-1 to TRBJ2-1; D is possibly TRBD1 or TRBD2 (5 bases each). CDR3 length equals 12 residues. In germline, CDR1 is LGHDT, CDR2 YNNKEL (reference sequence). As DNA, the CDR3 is TGTGCCAGCAGCCTGTTACAGCGGTTCAGGGTCTTC. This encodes CASSLLQRFRVF.

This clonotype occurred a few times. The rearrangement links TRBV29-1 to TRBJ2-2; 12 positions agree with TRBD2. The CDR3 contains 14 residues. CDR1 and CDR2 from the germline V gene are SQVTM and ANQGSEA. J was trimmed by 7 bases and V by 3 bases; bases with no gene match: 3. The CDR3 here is CSVDLAGGIGELFF. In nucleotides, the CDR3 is TGCAGCGTTGACCTAGCGGGAGGGATCGGGGAGCTGTTTTTT.

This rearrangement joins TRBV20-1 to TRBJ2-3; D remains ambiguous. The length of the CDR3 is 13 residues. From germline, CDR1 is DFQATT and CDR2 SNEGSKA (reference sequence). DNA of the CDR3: TGCAGGCCCCCCCCCGCGGACACAGATACGCAGTATTTT. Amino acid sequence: CRPPPADTDTQYF.

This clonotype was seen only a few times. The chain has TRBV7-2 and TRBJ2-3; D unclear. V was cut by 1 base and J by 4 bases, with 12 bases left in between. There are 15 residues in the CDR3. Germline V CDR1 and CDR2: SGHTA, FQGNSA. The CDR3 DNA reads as TGTGCCAGCAGCTTAGACCCCGGGCGACCAGATACGCAGTATTTT. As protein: CASSLDPGRPDTQYF.

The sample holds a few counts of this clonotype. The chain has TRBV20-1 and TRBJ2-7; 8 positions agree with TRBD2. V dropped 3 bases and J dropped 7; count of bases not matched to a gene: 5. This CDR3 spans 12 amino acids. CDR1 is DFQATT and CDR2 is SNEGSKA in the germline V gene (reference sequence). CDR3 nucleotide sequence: TGCAGTGCTAGCGGGAGGGCCAGGGAGCAGTACTTC. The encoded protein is CSASGRAREQYF.

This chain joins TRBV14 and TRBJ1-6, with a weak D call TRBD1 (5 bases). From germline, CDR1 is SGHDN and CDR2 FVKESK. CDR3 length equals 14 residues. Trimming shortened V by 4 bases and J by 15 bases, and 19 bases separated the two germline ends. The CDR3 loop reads CASSPYQRGLSLHF. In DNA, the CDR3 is TGTGCCAGCAGCCCCTACCAACGGGGACTAAGCCTCCACTTT.

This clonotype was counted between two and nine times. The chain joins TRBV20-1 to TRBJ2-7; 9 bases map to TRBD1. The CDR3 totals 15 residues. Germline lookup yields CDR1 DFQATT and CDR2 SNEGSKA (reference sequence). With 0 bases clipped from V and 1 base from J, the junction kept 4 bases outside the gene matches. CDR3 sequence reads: CSAREGTGTSYEQYF. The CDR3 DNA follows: TGCAGTGCTAGAGAGGGGACAGGGACTTCCTACGAGCAGTACTTC.